This TCR beta chain was captured in a study of CXCR3-negative and CXCR3-positive naive CD8 T cells. The naive CD8+ gate required CD45RO-CCR7+CD27+CD95- phenotype. cDNA libraries for TRB were generated by 5' RACE incorporating UMI labels. Following a re-call of the 5' RACE reads, TCRdb has one entry per CDR3 protein and lacks DNA. The sample table sets out tens of thousands of distinct CDR3 sequences. Per germline, CDR1 SQVTM and CDR2 ANQGSEA. The CDR3 consists of 12 residues. As to this clonotype: The target antigen is unknown.

General study results and limits: Between one naive subset and the other, surface CD5 was comparable, and TCR strength was inferred from TRB CDR3 properties. With CXCR3 expression partially decreased after cryopreservation, most assays relied on fresh PBMCs.

Material for sequencing was naive CXCR3- CD8+ T cells from blood. Subset specified: CD45RO-CCR7+CD27+CD95- naive CD8+ T cells lacking CXCR3 (TNR3-). The V gene is TRBV29-1, the J gene TRBJ2-2. The clonotype originates from a human donor in good health. Some clones in this sample may be carry-over from other donors' samples. Here the CDR3 reads CSVFGVTGKLFF.